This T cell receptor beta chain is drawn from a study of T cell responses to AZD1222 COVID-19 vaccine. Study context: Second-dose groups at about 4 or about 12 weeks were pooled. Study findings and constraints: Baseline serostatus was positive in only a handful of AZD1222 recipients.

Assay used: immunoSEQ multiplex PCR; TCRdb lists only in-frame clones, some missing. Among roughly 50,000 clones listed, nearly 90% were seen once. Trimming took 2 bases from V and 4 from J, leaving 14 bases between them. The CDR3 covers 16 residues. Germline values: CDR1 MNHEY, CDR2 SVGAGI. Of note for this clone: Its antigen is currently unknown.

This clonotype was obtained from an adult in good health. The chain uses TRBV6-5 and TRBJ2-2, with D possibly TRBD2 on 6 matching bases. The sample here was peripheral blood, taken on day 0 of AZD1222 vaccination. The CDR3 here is CASSYGGLLGTGELFF. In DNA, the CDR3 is TGTGCCAGCAGTTACGGGGGACTTTTGGGCACCGGGGAGCTGTTTTTT.